This TCR beta chain is drawn from a study of shared clonotypes between healthy human individuals. TCRdb's copy holds only in-frame clones and misses some; the assay was immunoSEQ multiplex PCR. Of fewer than 2.5 million clones listed, 80% to 95% are singletons. Donors, healthy HIV-negative adults, lacked recent acute infections or vaccinations. All the donors were Caucasian adults who lived in Nashville, Tennessee. CDR1 SNHLY and CDR2 FYNNEI come from the germline V gene. V was pared by 0 bases and J by 2 bases, with 5 bases between. This CDR3 has 15 residues. The specimen sequenced was naive CD4+ T cells from PBMCs. Subset here: CD45RA+ positively selected. This TCR came from a man aged 18 to 35 in good health. Some clones in this sample may be carry-over from other donors' samples. The chain couples TRBV2 to TRBJ2-6; either TRBD1 or TRBD2 may fit D (5 bases each). As DNA, the CDR3 is TGTGCCAGCAGTGAAGCGGGGGCTGGGGCCAACGTCCTGACTTTC. It yields the protein CASSEAGAGANVLTF.